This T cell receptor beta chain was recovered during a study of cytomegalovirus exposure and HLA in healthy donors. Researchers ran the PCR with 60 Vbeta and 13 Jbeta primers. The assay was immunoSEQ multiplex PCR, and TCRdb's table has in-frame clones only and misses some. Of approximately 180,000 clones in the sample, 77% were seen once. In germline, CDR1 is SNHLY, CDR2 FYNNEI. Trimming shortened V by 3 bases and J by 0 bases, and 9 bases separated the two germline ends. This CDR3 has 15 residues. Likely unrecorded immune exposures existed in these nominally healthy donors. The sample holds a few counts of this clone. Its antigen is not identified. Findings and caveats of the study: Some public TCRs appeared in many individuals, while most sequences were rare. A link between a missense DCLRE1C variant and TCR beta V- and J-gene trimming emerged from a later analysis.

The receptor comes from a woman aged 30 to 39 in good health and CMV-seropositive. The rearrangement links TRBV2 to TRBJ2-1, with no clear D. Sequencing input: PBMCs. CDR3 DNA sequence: TGTGCCAGCAGTGACGACGGAGTCTCCTACAATGAGCAGTTCTTC. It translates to CASSDDGVSYNEQFF.